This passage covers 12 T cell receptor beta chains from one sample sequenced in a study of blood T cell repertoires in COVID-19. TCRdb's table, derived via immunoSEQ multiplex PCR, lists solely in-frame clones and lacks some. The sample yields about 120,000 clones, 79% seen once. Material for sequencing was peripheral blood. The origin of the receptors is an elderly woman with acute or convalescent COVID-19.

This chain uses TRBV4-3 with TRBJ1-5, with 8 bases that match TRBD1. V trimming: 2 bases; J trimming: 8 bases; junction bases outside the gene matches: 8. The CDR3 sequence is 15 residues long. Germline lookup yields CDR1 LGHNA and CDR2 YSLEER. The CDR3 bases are TGCGCCAGCAGCCAACAGCGGACAGGGAAGGAGCCCCAGCATTTT. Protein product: CASSQQRTGKEPQHF.

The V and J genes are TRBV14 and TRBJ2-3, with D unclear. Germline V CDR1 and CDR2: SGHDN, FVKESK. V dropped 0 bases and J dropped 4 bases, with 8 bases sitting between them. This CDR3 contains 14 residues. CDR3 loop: CASSQDFGSDTQYF. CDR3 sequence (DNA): TGTGCCAGCAGCCAAGATTTCGGGTCAGATACGCAGTATTTT.

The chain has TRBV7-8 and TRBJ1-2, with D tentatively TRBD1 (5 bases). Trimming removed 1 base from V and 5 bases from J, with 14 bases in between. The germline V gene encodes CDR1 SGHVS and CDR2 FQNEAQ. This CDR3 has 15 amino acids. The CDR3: CASSLDIGALYGYTF. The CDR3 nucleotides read TGTGCCAGCAGCTTAGATATAGGGGCTTTATATGGCTACACCTTC.

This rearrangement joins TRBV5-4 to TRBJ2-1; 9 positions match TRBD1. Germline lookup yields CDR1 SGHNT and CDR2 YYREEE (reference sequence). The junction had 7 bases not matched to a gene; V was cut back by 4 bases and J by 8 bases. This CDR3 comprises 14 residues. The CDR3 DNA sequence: TGTGCCAGCAGCCGGGACAGGGTAACGGATGAGCAGTTCTTC. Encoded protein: CASSRDRVTDEQFF.

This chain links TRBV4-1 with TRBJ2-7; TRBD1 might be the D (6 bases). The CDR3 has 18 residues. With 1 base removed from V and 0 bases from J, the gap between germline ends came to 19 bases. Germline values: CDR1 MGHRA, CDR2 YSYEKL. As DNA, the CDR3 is TGCGCCAGCAGCCAAGTTAGAAGGATCGGACAGTCCTCCTACGAGCAGTACTTC. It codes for CASSQVRRIGQSSYEQYF.

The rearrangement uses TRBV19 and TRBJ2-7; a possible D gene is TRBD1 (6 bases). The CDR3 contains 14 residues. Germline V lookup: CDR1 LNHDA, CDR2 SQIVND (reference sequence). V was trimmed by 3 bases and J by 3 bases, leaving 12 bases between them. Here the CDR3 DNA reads TGTGCCAGTAGTATTGGTGGACAGCTCTACGAGCAGTACTTC. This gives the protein CASSIGGQLYEQYF. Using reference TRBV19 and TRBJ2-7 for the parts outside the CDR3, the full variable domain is DGGITQSPKYLFRKEGQNVTLSCEQNLNHDAMYWYRQDPGQGLRLIYYSQIVNDFQKGDIAEGYSVSREKKESFPLTVTSAQKNPTAFYLCASSIGGQLYEQYFGPGTRLTVT.

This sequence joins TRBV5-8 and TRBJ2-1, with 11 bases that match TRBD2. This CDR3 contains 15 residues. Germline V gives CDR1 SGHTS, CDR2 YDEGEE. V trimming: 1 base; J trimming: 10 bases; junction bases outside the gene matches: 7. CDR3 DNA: TGTGCCAGCAGCTTGCGACTAGCGGGAACCAACGAGCAGTTCTTC. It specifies CASSLRLAGTNEQFF.

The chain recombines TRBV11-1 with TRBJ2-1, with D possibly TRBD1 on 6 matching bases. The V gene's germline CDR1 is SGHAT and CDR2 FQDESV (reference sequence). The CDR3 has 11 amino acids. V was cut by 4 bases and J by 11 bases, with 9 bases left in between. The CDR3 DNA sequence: TGTGCCAGCAGCTCCGGGACAAAGCAGTTCTTC. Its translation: CASSSGTKQFF.

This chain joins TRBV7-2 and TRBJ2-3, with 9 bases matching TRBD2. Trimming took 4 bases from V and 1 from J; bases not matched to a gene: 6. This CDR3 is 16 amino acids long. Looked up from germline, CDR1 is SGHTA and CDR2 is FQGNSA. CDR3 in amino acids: CASSSLSGRGTDTQYF. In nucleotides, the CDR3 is TGTGCCAGCAGCTCCCTTAGCGGGAGAGGCACAGATACGCAGTATTTT.

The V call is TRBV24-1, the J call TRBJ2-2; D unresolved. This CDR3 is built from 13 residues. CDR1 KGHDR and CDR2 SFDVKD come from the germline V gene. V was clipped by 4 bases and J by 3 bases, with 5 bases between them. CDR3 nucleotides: TGTGCCACCAGTGACCAGGACACCGGGGAGCTGTTTTTT. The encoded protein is CATSDQDTGELFF.

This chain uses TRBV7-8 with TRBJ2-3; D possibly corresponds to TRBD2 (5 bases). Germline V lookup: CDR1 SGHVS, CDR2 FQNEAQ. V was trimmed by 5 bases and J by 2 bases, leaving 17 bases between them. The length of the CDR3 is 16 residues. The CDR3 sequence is CASSVVTSQPTDTQYF. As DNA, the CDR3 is TGTGCCAGCAGCGTAGTTACTAGTCAACCCACAGATACGCAGTATTTT.

CDR3: CATGGGTYEQYF. CDR3 coding DNA: TGTGCCACGGGGGGGGGCACCTACGAGCAGTACTTC. The chain recombines TRBV10-3 with TRBJ2-7, with 8 positions matching TRBD2. Germline trimming cut 10 bases from V and 2 bases from J; bases unmatched to any gene: 4. The length of the CDR3 is 12 residues. Germline assignment: CDR1 ENHRY and CDR2 SYGVKD.